This is a list of T cell receptor beta chains from one sample in a study of glioma-infiltrating T cells after dendritic cell vaccination. Here immunoSEQ multiplex PCR was the method, and the copy in TCRdb shows in-frame clones only, minus some. The table includes just under 85,000 clones, 70% to 90% detected once. The source material was blood, sampled before dendritic cell vaccination. These receptors all stem from a human donor with glioblastoma. CDR3s include the opening cysteine and the closing phenylalanine or tryptophan. A D gene is named only where the DNA matches it firmly. For some rows the clone size is stated as once, few or many, or as a class when expanded; others skip it.

TRBV9	NA	TRBD1	TRBJ2-2	CASSVGTGATGELFF	TGTGCCAGCAGCGTAGGGACAGGGGCCACCGGGGAGCTGTTTTTT
TRBV4-1	NA	TRBD1	TRBJ2-2	CASSQPGQAANTGELFF	TGCGCCAGCAGCCAACCGGGACAGGCAGCGAACACCGGGGAGCTGTTTTTT
TRBV10-3	NA	TRBD1	TRBJ1-1	CAITINDRGYTEAFF	TGTGCCATCACCATAAATGACAGGGGGTACACTGAAGCTTTCTTT
TRBV2	few	NA	TRBJ1-5	CASSGGRVGNQPQHF	TGTGCCAGCAGTGGAGGGAGGGTGGGCAATCAGCCCCAGCATTTT
TRBV5-1	NA	NA	TRBJ1-1	CASSRNLLSRAGGTEAFF	TGCGCCAGCAGCCGGAACCTTTTGAGCCGGGCGGGGGGGACTGAAGCTTTCTTT
TRBV7-9	NA	NA	TRBJ1-5	CASSLGGQFNQPQHF	TGTGCCAGCAGCTTAGGCGGACAGTTTAATCAGCCCCAGCATTTT
TRBV29-1	NA	NA	TRBJ2-7	CSVALDTYEQYF	TGCAGCGTTGCGCTGGACACCTACGAGCAGTACTTC
TRBV27	NA	TRBD2	TRBJ2-7	CASSAFRTSGSYEQYF	TGTGCCAGCAGTGCCTTTAGGACTAGCGGTTCCTACGAGCAGTACTTC
TRBV11-3	NA	NA	TRBJ1-1	CASSSQETEAFF	TGTGCCAGCAGCTCACAGGAGACTGAAGCTTTCTTT
TRBV29-1	NA	TRBD2	TRBJ2-5	CSVALVASGVGETQYF	TGCAGCGTTGCATTAGTGGCTAGCGGAGTTGGAGAGACCCAGTACTTC
TRBV2	once	NA	TRBJ2-7	CASSGGHTSQYF	TGTGCCAGCAGTGGTGGACACACCTCGCAGTACTTC
TRBV11-2	NA	TRBD1	TRBJ2-3	CASSLGDRGRKGSTDTQYF	TGTGCCAGCAGCTTAGGTGACAGGGGGCGAAAAGGGTCCACAGATACGCAGTATTTT
TRBV6-1	NA	TRBD2	TRBJ2-3	CASSTSGGTDTQYF	TGTGCCAGCAGTACTAGCGGGGGCACAGATACGCAGTATTTT
TRBV7-8	NA	NA	TRBJ2-7	CASSLALSGEYEQYF	TGTGCCAGCAGCTTAGCGCTTTCAGGGGAGTACGAGCAGTACTTC
TRBV7-3	NA	TRBD1	TRBJ2-2	CATSRQGNTGELFF	TGTGCCACTTCACGACAGGGAAACACCGGGGAGCTGTTTTTT
TRBV10-3	NA	NA	TRBJ1-2	CAISESLTGDTF	TGTGCCATCAGTGAGTCGCTGACGGGGGACACCTTC
TRBV19	NA	TRBD1	TRBJ2-2	CASSTRQGRTGELFF	TGTGCCAGTAGTACCCGACAGGGTAGGACCGGGGAGCTGTTTTTT
TRBV6-5	NA	TRBD1	TRBJ1-2	CASARGHDGYTF	TGTGCCAGCGCCAGGGGGCATGATGGCTACACCTTC
TRBV5-4	NA	TRBD1	TRBJ1-2	CASSLGTGSYGYTF	TGTGCCAGCAGCTTGGGGACAGGGAGTTATGGCTACACCTTC
TRBV7-9	NA	TRBD1	TRBJ2-2	CAGGDRGTSNTGELFF	TGTGCCGGGGGGGACAGGGGGACTTCGAACACCGGGGAGCTGTTTTTT
TRBV28	NA	NA	TRBJ2-5	CASGLVQGLKETQYF	TGTGCCAGCGGATTAGTACAGGGCCTTAAGGAGACCCAGTACTTC
TRBV29-1	NA	NA	TRBJ2-2	CSAQDSNTGELFF	TGCAGCGCTCAGGACTCGAACACCGGGGAGCTGTTTTTT
TRBV19	NA	TRBD1	TRBJ1-2	CASTIQGAGYTF	TGTGCCAGTACCATACAGGGGGCTGGCTACACCTTC
TRBV7-7	NA	NA	TRBJ2-7	CASSLSGSSYEQYF	TGTGCTAGCAGCTTATCAGGTAGCTCCTACGAGCAGTACTTC
TRBV7-2	few	TRBD1	TRBJ2-3	CASSLVQGATTDTQYF	TGTGCCAGCAGCTTAGTGCAGGGGGCCACCACAGATACGCAGTATTTT
TRBV11-2	NA	TRBD1	TRBJ2-1	CASSPRRDRGMNEQFF	TGTGCCAGCAGCCCTCGCCGGGACAGGGGCATGAATGAGCAGTTCTTC
TRBV6-5	NA	NA	TRBJ2-7	CASSSSYYEQYF	TGTGCCAGCAGTTCTTCCTACTACGAGCAGTACTTC
TRBV30	once	TRBD2	TRBJ2-1	CAWSVRGSGRSEQFF	TGTGCCTGGAGTGTACGAGGTAGCGGGAGAAGTGAGCAGTTCTTC
TRBV27	NA	TRBD2	TRBJ2-7	CASSRTSGISREQYF	TGTGCCAGCAGCAGGACTAGCGGGATCTCGAGAGAGCAGTACTTC
TRBV27	NA	TRBD1	TRBJ1-2	CASQKWGQAGYGYTF	TGTGCCAGCCAAAAATGGGGACAGGCCGGCTATGGCTACACCTTC
TRBV5-4	NA	TRBD1	TRBJ2-7	CASRNGQGEAYEQYF	TGTGCCAGCAGAAACGGACAGGGGGAAGCCTACGAGCAGTACTTC
TRBV5-1	NA	TRBD1	TRBJ1-2	CASSPEGQGYGYTF	TGCGCCAGCAGCCCGGAGGGACAGGGATATGGCTACACCTTC
TRBV2	NA	NA	TRBJ2-5	CARGKGDQSGTQYF	TGTGCCAGAGGGAAGGGAGACCAGTCGGGGACCCAGTACTTC
TRBV19	NA	TRBD2	TRBJ2-7	CASSIAGGQEYF	TGTGCCAGTAGCATAGCGGGAGGGCAGGAGTACTTC
TRBV6-1	NA	NA	TRBJ2-7	CASSELLTHF	TGTGCCAGCAGTGAGCTTCTAACCCACTTC
TRBV11-3	NA	NA	TRBJ2-7	CASSLSHTDYEQYF	TGTGCCAGCAGCTTATCGCACACCGACTACGAGCAGTACTTC
TRBV2	NA	NA	TRBJ2-5	CASSEPLGVQETQYF	TGTGCCAGCAGTGAACCCCTCGGGGTCCAAGAGACCCAGTACTTC
TRBV11-2	NA	TRBD2	TRBJ2-7	CASSPGTSGIYEQYF	TGTGCCAGCAGCCCCGGGACTAGCGGGATCTACGAGCAGTACTTC
TRBV27	NA	TRBD1	TRBJ1-1	CASMRTGASTEAFF	TGTGCCAGCATGCGGACAGGGGCGAGCACTGAAGCTTTCTTT
TRBV19	once	NA	TRBJ1-1	CASRMTGPNTEAFF	TGTGCCAGTAGGATGACAGGACCGAACACTGAAGCTTTCTTT
TRBV19	NA	TRBD1	TRBJ2-7	CASSFNPGQDPYEQYF	TGTGCCAGTAGTTTCAATCCGGGACAGGACCCGTACGAGCAGTACTTC
TRBV5-1	NA	TRBD1	TRBJ1-2	CASSPGTGNGYTF	TGCGCCAGCAGCCCCGGGACAGGTAATGGCTACACCTTC
TRBV21-1	once	NA	TRBJ1-4	CASSANRAINEKLFF	TGTGCCAGCAGCGCAAACAGGGCAATTAATGAAAAACTGTTTTTT
TRBV6-1	once	NA	TRBJ1-2	CASSERGGNYGYTF	TGTGCCAGCAGTGAAAGGGGGGGCAACTATGGCTACACCTTC
TRBV4-1	NA	TRBD1	TRBJ1-4	CASSQTWDRGEKLFF	TGCGCCAGCAGCCAAACTTGGGACAGGGGAGAAAAACTGTTTTTT
TRBV7-9	NA	TRBD2	TRBJ2-1	CASSILAGARDEQFF	TGTGCCAGCAGCATTCTAGCGGGGGCTCGGGATGAGCAGTTCTTC
TRBV29-1	NA	NA	TRBJ1-2	CSVLGGARHYGYTF	TGCAGCGTCCTGGGAGGAGCGAGACACTATGGCTACACCTTC
TRBV7-2	NA	NA	TRBJ2-5	CASSLNRRGTQYF	TGTGCCAGCAGCTTAAACCGGCGGGGAACCCAGTACTTC
TRBV7-8	NA	TRBD2	TRBJ2-1	CASSPKTSGHLNEQFF	TGTGCCAGCAGCCCCAAGACTAGCGGGCACTTAAATGAGCAGTTCTTC
TRBV13	NA	TRBD2	TRBJ2-7	CASSIGTSGVYEQYF	TGTGCCAGCAGCATCGGGACTAGCGGGGTCTACGAGCAGTACTTC
TRBV18	few	TRBD1	TRBJ2-6	CASSPATQGQGSGANVLTF	TGTGCCAGCTCACCGGCGACCCAGGGACAGGGGTCTGGGGCCAACGTCCTGACTTTC
TRBV5-1	NA	NA	TRBJ2-5	CASSLGQGPETQYF	TGCGCCAGCAGCTTGGGTCAGGGGCCGGAGACCCAGTACTTC
TRBV4-1	once	NA	TRBJ1-5	CASSLSTGINQPQHF	TGCGCCAGCAGCCTATCGACAGGCATCAATCAGCCCCAGCATTTT
TRBV6-1	NA	TRBD2	TRBJ2-3	CASSEPAGETDTQYF	TGTGCCAGCAGTGAACCAGCGGGAGAAACAGATACGCAGTATTTT
TRBV2	NA	TRBD1	TRBJ2-4	CASSEGQGGNIQYF	TGTGCCAGCAGTGAGGGACAGGGGGGCAACATTCAGTACTTC
TRBV21-1	NA	NA	TRBJ2-1	CASSSPRDFPIEQFF	TGTGCCAGCAGCTCCCCACGGGACTTCCCTATTGAGCAGTTCTTC
TRBV5-1	NA	TRBD1	TRBJ1-1	CASSLDRGEAFF	TGCGCCAGCAGCTTGGACAGGGGGGAAGCTTTCTTT
TRBV7-9	once	TRBD1	TRBJ2-6	CASSPRTPGGTSGANVLTF	TGTGCCAGCAGCCCCCGGACGCCAGGGGGAACATCTGGGGCCAACGTCCTGACTTTC
TRBV27	NA	TRBD1	TRBJ1-4	CASSLVTGTGDEKLFF	TGTGCCAGCAGTCTCGTCACCGGGACAGGGGATGAAAAACTGTTTTTT